Presented here are 21 T cell receptor beta chains from one specimen sequenced in a study of T-cell reconstitution after alpha-beta-depleted transplantation in children. Preparation of the TCRbeta library used unique molecular identifiers. One entry per CDR3 protein results from TCRdb running MiXCR on the PCR reads. The sample has hundreds of thousands of distinct CDR3 sequences, 32% seen once. Source: PBMCs from the stem cell graft donor, taken from the stem cell graft. The source is a human donor who donated a stem cell graft to a child with aplastic anemia.

This clonotype has just a few counts. This sequence joins TRBV7-2 and TRBJ2-3, with 10 bases fitting TRBD2. In germline, CDR1 is SGHTA, CDR2 FQGNSA. The CDR3 is 16 residues long. Unmatched junction bases numbered 11, after V lost 5 bases and J lost 6 bases. DNA of the CDR3: TGTGCCAGCAGCAGAATACTAGCGGGAACTGGGGATACGCAGTATTTT. Translating gives CASSRILAGTGDTQYF.

The chain recombines TRBV4-1 with TRBJ1-5, with D possibly TRBD1 on 6 matching bases. The germline V gene encodes CDR1 MGHRA and CDR2 YSYEKL. V lost 0 bases and J 5 bases, leaving 11 bases between the germline ends. The CDR3 has 15 amino acids. The CDR3 DNA is TGCGCCAGCAGCCAAGAAGGAGGGGGGTATCAGCCCCAGCATTTT. It encodes CASSQEGGGYQPQHF.

The rearrangement joins TRBV29-1 to TRBJ2-1; no firm D call. The germline V gene encodes CDR1 SQVTM and CDR2 ANQGSEA. V gave up 4 bases and J gave up 9 bases, with 13 bases separating them. CDR3 length: 12 residues. CDR3 DNA sequence: TGCAGCGTTGGGAACCCCGGATTTGAGCAGTTCTTC. Translation gives CSVGNPGFEQFF.

The rearrangement uses TRBV20-1 and TRBJ2-7, with D unclear. V dropped 0 bases and J dropped 0 bases, with 12 bases sitting between them. This CDR3 has 15 residues. Germline-derived CDR1 and CDR2 are DFQATT and SNEGSKA (reference sequence). The CDR3 DNA reads as TGCAGTGCTAGAGATAATTCAGCAAGCTCCTACGAGCAGTACTTC. Translating it yields CSARDNSASSYEQYF.

This clonotype was detected ten times or more. The rearrangement joins TRBV29-1 to TRBJ2-5, with a weak D call TRBD2 (5 bases). V dropped 7 bases and J dropped 0 bases, with 9 bases sitting between them. The length of the CDR3 is 12 residues. Germline V gene data show CDR1 as SQVTM and CDR2 as ANQGSEA. The CDR3 region is CSERADQETQYF. The CDR3 DNA is TGCAGCGAGAGGGCCGACCAAGAGACCCAGTACTTC.

This clonotype was detected a few times. The chain uses TRBV30 and TRBJ2-1, with D maybe TRBD2 (5 bases). V lost 3 bases to trimming and J lost 7 bases, with 10 bases between them. Germline V gives CDR1 GTSNPN, CDR2 SVGIG (reference sequence). CDR3 length: 12 residues. The CDR3 region is CAWSRSVNEQFF. The CDR3 bases are TGTGCCTGGAGCCGTAGCGTTAATGAGCAGTTCTTC.

The chain uses TRBV5-1 and TRBJ1-1; D gene uncertain. Germline values: CDR1 SGHRS, CDR2 YFSETQ. V gave up 4 bases and J gave up 4 bases, with 11 bases separating them. The CDR3 extends over 13 amino acids. CDR3 sequence: CASSLSVGTEAFF. The CDR3 bases are TGCGCCAGCAGCCTGTCGGTGGGCACTGAAGCTTTCTTT.

The rearrangement links TRBV29-1 to TRBJ1-4; 10 bases fit TRBD1. The CDR3 extends over 13 amino acids. Unmatched junction bases numbered 4, after V lost 6 bases and J lost 6 bases. Per germline, CDR1 SQVTM and CDR2 ANQGSEA. The CDR3 bases are TGCAGCGTGTCCGGACAGGGGGATGAAAAACTGTTTTTT. This sequence encodes CSVSGQGDEKLFF.

This sequence joins TRBV9 and TRBJ2-5, with D perhaps TRBD2 (6 bases). The CDR3 is 15 residues long. With 1 base removed from V and 5 bases from J, the gap between germline ends came to 15 bases. The V gene's germline CDR1 is SGDLS and CDR2 YYNGEE. The CDR3 coding sequence is TGTGCCAGCAGCGTACGGGACTTCTCGGCCGAGACCCAGTACTTC. This codes for CASSVRDFSAETQYF.

The rearrangement uses TRBV20-1 and TRBJ1-5, with D uncertain. Germline assignment: CDR1 DFQATT and CDR2 SNEGSKA (reference sequence). The CDR3 runs to 14 residues. The V end was cut by 1 base, the J end by 3 bases, with 10 bases between. This CDR3 is CSARVWVANQPQHF. CDR3 sequence (DNA): TGCAGTGCTAGAGTCTGGGTCGCCAATCAGCCCCAGCATTTT.

The rearrangement uses TRBV29-1 and TRBJ2-7; D gene uncertain. The CDR3 sequence is 11 residues long. CDR1 is SQVTM and CDR2 is ANQGSEA in the germline V gene. Trimming took 4 bases from V and 3 from J, leaving 7 bases between them. DNA of the CDR3: TGCAGCGTTGTCCTCAACTACGAGCAGTACTTC. Translated, it gives CSVVLNYEQYF.

This clonotype was seen many times. This CDR3 is CSARQGLAGWEETQYF. Written as DNA, the CDR3 is TGCAGTGCTAGACAGGGACTAGCGGGATGGGAGGAGACCCAGTACTTC. The chain uses TRBV20-1 and TRBJ2-5; 13 positions match TRBD2. V lost 2 bases to trimming and J lost 5 bases; unmatched junction nucleotides: 8. Germline CDR1 is DFQATT and CDR2 is SNEGSKA (reference sequence). The CDR3 is made up of 16 amino acids.

This clonotype was observed a handful of times. This CDR3 reads CASSPERGGVYEQYF. As DNA, the CDR3 is TGTGCCAGCAGCCCCGAACGAGGGGGGGTCTACGAGCAGTACTTC. The rearrangement links TRBV7-2 to TRBJ2-7; a possible D gene is TRBD2 (7 bases). With 5 bases removed from V and 3 bases from J, the gap between germline ends came to 17 bases. Per the germline V gene, CDR1 is SGHTA and CDR2 is FQGNSA. There are 15 residues in the CDR3.

The rearrangement links TRBV7-2 to TRBJ2-1; no definite D call. The CDR3 is made up of 14 amino acids. The germline CDR1 and CDR2 sequences are SGHTA and FQGNSA. Between the trimmed V and J ends, which lost 5 bases and 1 base, there was a span of 9 bases. The CDR3 is CASSPGNSYNEQFF. CDR3 DNA: TGTGCCAGCAGCCCTGGGAATTCCTACAATGAGCAGTTCTTC.

The chain joins TRBV7-2 to TRBJ1-3; TRBD1 matches at 7 bases. This CDR3 spans 14 amino acids. The trim removed 5 bases at V and 4 bases at J, leaving 5 bases unmatched. Germline CDR1 reads SGHTA; CDR2 reads FQGNSA. DNA for the CDR3: TGTGCCAGCAGCATCCCGGGACAGGGAAACACCATATATTTT. Translating it yields CASSIPGQGNTIYF. The variable domain in full, completed from reference TRBV7-2 and TRBJ1-3, reads GAGVSQSPSNKVTEKGKDVELRCDPISGHTALYWYRQSLGQGLEFLIYFQGNSAPDKSGLPSDRFSAERTGGSVSTLTIQRTQQEDSAVYLCASSIPGQGNTIYFGEGSWLTVV.

This chain uses TRBV11-2 with TRBJ2-1; D is perhaps TRBD1 (6 bases). Trimming cost V 5 bases and J 2 bases, with 19 bases left between them. The CDR3 sequence is 17 residues long. Per germline, CDR1 SGHAT and CDR2 FQNNGV. CDR3 residues: CASSKKSRGLTYNEQFF. In DNA form, the CDR3 reads TGTGCCAGCAGCAAAAAAAGCAGGGGTTTAACCTACAATGAGCAGTTCTTC.

This clonotype was detected a few times. V gene TRBV29-1 combines with J gene TRBJ2-2; D may be TRBD1 (6 bases). Germline CDR1 reads SQVTM; CDR2 reads ANQGSEA. CDR3 length: 13 residues. V was cut by 4 bases and J by 4 bases, with 10 bases left in between. This chain's CDR3 is CSVAGHTTGELFF. CDR3 nucleotides: TGCAGCGTTGCGGGACACACCACCGGGGAGCTGTTTTTT.

The rearrangement links TRBV20-1 to TRBJ2-7; weak D call: TRBD2 (5 bases). The CDR3 length is 14 residues. Trimming cost V 4 bases and J 5 bases, with 18 bases left between them. CDR1 is DFQATT, CDR2 SNEGSKA, per germline (reference sequence). This CDR3 is CSATTGTSTHEQYF. In DNA, the CDR3 is TGCAGTGCTACGACGGGAACTAGTACGCACGAGCAGTACTTC.

The rearrangement joins TRBV27 to TRBJ2-3; TRBD2 might be the D (5 bases). CDR3 length: 13 residues. The germline V gene encodes CDR1 MNHEY and CDR2 SMNVEV (reference sequence). V lost 3 bases, J lost 5 bases, and 9 bases lay in between. CDR3 residues: CASSFPSLDTQYF. The CDR3 nucleotides are TGTGCCAGCAGTTTCCCTAGCTTAGATACGCAGTATTTT.

The V call is TRBV29-1, the J call TRBJ1-2, with D hard to call. Germline CDR1 SQVTM, CDR2 ANQGSEA. The CDR3 has 11 residues. Trimming pared 0 bases from V and 7 bases from J, leaving 6 bases between. CDR3 amino acids: CSVEEPVGYTF. DNA of the CDR3: TGCAGCGTTGAAGAACCCGTTGGCTACACCTTC.

V is TRBV20-1 and J is TRBJ2-1, with D perhaps matching TRBD2 (6 bases). Between the trimmed V and J ends, which lost 6 bases and 7 bases, there was a span of 25 bases. The germline CDR1 and CDR2 sequences are DFQATT and SNEGSKA (reference sequence). This CDR3 comprises 16 residues. The CDR3 here is CSARRRRVDRGNEQFF. DNA for the CDR3: TGCAGTGCAAGGAGGCGCAGGGTCGACCGGGGGAATGAGCAGTTCTTC.